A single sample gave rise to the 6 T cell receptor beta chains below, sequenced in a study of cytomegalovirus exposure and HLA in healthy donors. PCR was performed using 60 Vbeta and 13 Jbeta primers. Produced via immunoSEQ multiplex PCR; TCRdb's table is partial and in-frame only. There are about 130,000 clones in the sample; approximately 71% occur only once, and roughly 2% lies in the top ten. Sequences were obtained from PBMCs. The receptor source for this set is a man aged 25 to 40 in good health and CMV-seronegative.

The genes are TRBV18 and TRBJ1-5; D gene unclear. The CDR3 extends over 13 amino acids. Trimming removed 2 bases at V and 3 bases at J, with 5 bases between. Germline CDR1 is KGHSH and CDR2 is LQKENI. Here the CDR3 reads CASSPELNQPQHF. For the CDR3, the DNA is TGTGCCAGCTCACCAGAGCTCAATCAGCCCCAGCATTTT.

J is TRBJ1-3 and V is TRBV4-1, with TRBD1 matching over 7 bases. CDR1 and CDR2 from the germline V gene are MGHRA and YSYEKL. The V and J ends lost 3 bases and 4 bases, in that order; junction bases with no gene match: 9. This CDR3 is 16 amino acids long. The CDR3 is CASSQMTGRSGNTIYF. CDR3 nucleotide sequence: TGCGCCAGCAGCCAGATGACAGGGCGTTCAGGAAACACCATATATTTT.

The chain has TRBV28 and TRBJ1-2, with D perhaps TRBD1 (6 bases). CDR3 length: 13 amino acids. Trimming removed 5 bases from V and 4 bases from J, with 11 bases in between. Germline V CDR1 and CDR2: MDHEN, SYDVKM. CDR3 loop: CASSTGMGYGYTF. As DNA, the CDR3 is TGTGCCAGCAGTACAGGGATGGGCTATGGCTACACCTTC.

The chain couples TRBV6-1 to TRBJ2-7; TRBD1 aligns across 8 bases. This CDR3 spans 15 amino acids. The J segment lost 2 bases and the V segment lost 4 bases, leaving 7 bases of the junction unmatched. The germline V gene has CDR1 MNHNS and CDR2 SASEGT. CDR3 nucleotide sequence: TGTGCCAGCAGTGCCGACAGGGGTCTTACCTACGAGCAGTACTTC. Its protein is CASSADRGLTYEQYF.

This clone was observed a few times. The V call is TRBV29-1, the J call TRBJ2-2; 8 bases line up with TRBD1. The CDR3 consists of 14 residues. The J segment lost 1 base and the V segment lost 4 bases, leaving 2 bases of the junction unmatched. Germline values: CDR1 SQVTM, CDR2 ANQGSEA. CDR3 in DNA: TGCAGCGTTGTCGGGACAGGGAACACCGGGGAGCTGTTTTTT. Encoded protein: CSVVGTGNTGELFF.

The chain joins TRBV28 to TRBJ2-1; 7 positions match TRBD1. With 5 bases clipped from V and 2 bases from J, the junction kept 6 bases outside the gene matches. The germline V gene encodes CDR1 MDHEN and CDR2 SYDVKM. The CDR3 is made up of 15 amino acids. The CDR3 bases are TGTGCCAGCAGTGATCGACAGGGTCCCTACAATGAGCAGTTCTTC. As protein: CASSDRQGPYNEQFF.